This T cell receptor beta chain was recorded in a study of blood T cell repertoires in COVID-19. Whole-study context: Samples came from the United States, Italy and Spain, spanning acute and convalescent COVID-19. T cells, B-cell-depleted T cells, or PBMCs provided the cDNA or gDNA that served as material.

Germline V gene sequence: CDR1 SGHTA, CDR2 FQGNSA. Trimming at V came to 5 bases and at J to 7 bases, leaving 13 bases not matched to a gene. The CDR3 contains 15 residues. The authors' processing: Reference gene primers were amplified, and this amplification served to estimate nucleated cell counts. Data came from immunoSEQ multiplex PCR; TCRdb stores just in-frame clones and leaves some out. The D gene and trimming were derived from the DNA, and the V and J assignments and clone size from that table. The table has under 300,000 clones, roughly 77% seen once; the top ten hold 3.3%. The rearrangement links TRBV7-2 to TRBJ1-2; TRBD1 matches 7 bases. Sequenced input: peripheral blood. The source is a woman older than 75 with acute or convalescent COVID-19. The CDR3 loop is CASSMGQTFLGGYTF. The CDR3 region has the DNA TGTGCCAGCAGCATGGGACAGACTTTTCTGGGTGGCTACACCTTC. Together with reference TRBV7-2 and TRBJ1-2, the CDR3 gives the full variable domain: GAGVSQSPSNKVTEKGKDVELRCDPISGHTALYWYRQSLGQGLEFLIYFQGNSAPDKSGLPSDRFSAERTGGSVSTLTIQRTQQEDSAVYLCASSMGQTFLGGYTFGSGTRLTVV.